The 23 T cell receptor beta chains below come from one sample, sequenced in a study of Graves' ophthalmopathy and Graves' hyperthyroidism. RNA transcripts were the template, and TCR beta CDR3 regions were amplified from them. Second-round multiplex PCR followed a first-round RT-PCR using HTBI primers. One entry per CDR3 protein results from TCRdb running MiXCR on the multiplex PCR reads. This repertoire shows hundreds of thousands of distinct CDR3 sequences, 22% found once; its top ten account for around 6.5%. The sample taken for sequencing was peripheral blood. These receptors came from a woman between 18 and 29 years old with stable Graves' hyperthyroidism. Some clones in this sample may be carry-over from other donors' samples.

This clonotype was picked up many times. A clone one base away is much larger, so this may be a read error. The chain employs TRBV6-2 or TRBV6-3 and TRBJ2-5; 7 nucleotides match TRBD1. Germline V gives CDR1 MNHEY, CDR2 SVGEGT. CDR3 length equals 17 residues. This CDR3 is CASSYTGTEGYQEAQYF. For the CDR3, the DNA is TGTGCCAGCAGTTACACTGGGACAGAGGGATACCAAGAGGCCCAGTACTTC.

This clonotype was observed many times. The J gene is TRBJ2-7, the V gene TRBV28; perhaps TRBD1 as D (5 bases). Trimming took 4 bases from V and 3 from J, leaving 16 bases between them. The CDR3 totals 15 residues. Germline values: CDR1 MDHEN, CDR2 SYDVKM. The CDR3 reads CASSWRTQAIYEQYF. The CDR3 nucleotides read TGTGCCAGCAGTTGGCGGACACAGGCAATCTACGAGCAGTACTTC.

The rearrangement joins TRBV3-1 to TRBJ1-5, with D unresolved. Trimming stripped 2 bases from V and 5 bases from J, with 7 bases between. The CDR3 is made up of 13 amino acids. CDR1 LGHDT and CDR2 YNNKEL come from the germline V gene (reference sequence). The CDR3 sequence: CASSQSRDQPQHF. The CDR3 coding sequence is TGTGCCAGCAGCCAATCAAGGGATCAGCCCCAGCATTTT.

For this clonotype: Just one base apart from a much larger clone, this may be a read error. V gene TRBV11-2 combines with J gene TRBJ2-5, with D possibly being TRBD1 or TRBD2 (5 bases each). The ends were cut back, 5 bases at V and 1 base at J, with 20 bases in the middle. The germline V gene has CDR1 SGHAT and CDR2 FQNNGV. This CDR3 has 17 amino acids. The CDR3 protein is CASSPSAVVGVQETQYF. CDR3 sequence (DNA): TGTGCCAGCAGCCCGTCGGCGGTAGTGGGGGTCCAAGAGACCCAGTACTTC.

This clonotype showed up just a few times. The gene calls are TRBV7-2 and TRBJ2-5, with 8 bases aligning to TRBD2. This CDR3 is 17 amino acids long. Per germline, CDR1 SGHTA and CDR2 FQGNSA. V dropped 2 bases and J dropped 2; count of bases not matched to a gene: 10. The CDR3, as DNA: TGTGCCAGCAGCTTATGGCTAGCGGGTGAGGCGCAAGAGACCCAGTACTTC. Its protein is CASSLWLAGEAQETQYF. The full variable domain, its missing parts supplied by reference TRBV7-2 and TRBJ2-5, is GAGVSQSPSNKVTEKGKDVELRCDPISGHTALYWYRQSLGQGLEFLIYFQGNSAPDKSGLPSDRFSAERTGGSVSTLTIQRTQQEDSAVYLCASSLWLAGEAQETQYFGPGTRLLVL.

This clonotype has a count of ten or more. The J gene is TRBJ2-7, the V gene TRBV20-1; D might be TRBD2 (5 bases). The V end was cut by 4 bases, the J end by 3 bases, with 16 bases between. Germline CDR1 DFQATT, CDR2 SNEGSKA (reference sequence). This CDR3 spans 14 amino acids. CDR3 nucleotide sequence: TGCAGTGCTACCGAGGGCGGCAGCAACTACGAGCAGTACTTC. Encoded protein: CSATEGGSNYEQYF.

The V and J genes are TRBV6-5 and TRBJ1-2; D might be TRBD1 (5 bases). The CDR3 length is 14 residues. Germline V lookup: CDR1 MNHEY, CDR2 SVGAGI. Trimming removed 2 bases at V and 3 bases at J, with 10 bases between. CDR3 protein: CASSYRGTHYGYTF. The CDR3 nucleotides read TGTGCCAGCAGTTACCGGGGGACGCACTATGGCTACACCTTC.

There are many counts of this clonotype. The CDR3 sequence: CSAPRGTEAFF. The CDR3 region has the DNA TGCAGTGCTCCCAGGGGTACTGAAGCTTTCTTT. V usage is TRBV20-1 and J usage is TRBJ1-1; tentatively, D is TRBD1 (6 bases). CDR3 size: 11 residues. V was trimmed by 5 bases and J by 5 bases, leaving 9 bases between them. Germline V lookup: CDR1 DFQATT, CDR2 SNEGSKA (reference sequence).

This clonotype was counted many times. This rearrangement joins TRBV6-5 to TRBJ2-7; TRBD2 is a possible D gene (6 bases). The CDR3 runs to 17 residues. Germline V lookup: CDR1 MNHEY, CDR2 SVGAGI. Trimming shortened V by 0 bases and J by 3 bases, and 18 bases separated the two germline ends. The chain's CDR3 is CASSYSARGGDFYEQYF. The CDR3 DNA sequence: TGTGCCAGCAGTTACTCAGCTCGCGGAGGGGATTTCTACGAGCAGTACTTC.

This clonotype was counted at least ten times. The chain recombines TRBV20-1 with TRBJ1-1, with 8 bases aligning to TRBD1. Germline V gives CDR1 DFQATT, CDR2 SNEGSKA (reference sequence). This CDR3 contains 14 residues. V lost 2 bases to trimming and J lost 1 base; unmatched junction nucleotides: 3. Here the CDR3 reads CSARTGTGNTEAFF. In nucleotides, the CDR3 is TGCAGTGCTAGAACCGGGACAGGGAACACTGAAGCTTTCTTT.

V and J are TRBV28 and TRBJ2-2; 11 nucleotides line up with TRBD1. V shed 5 bases, J shed 4 bases, and the junction held 21 bases outside the gene matches. The germline V gene has CDR1 MDHEN and CDR2 SYDVKM. This CDR3 has 21 residues. CDR3 region: CASSLYAGTGGKRRVTGELFF. The CDR3 DNA follows: TGTGCCAGCAGTCTCTATGCCGGGACAGGGGGAAAACGTAGGGTCACCGGGGAGCTGTTTTTT.

Many counts were recorded for this clonotype. The rearrangement links TRBV15 to TRBJ1-1; 11 bases agree with TRBD1. The CDR3 spans 15 residues. After removal of 2 bases from V and 5 bases from J, the junction contained 4 bases not matched to a gene. Germline V gene sequence: CDR1 LNHNV, CDR2 YYDKDF (reference sequence). CDR3 region: CATSRPGQGATEAFF. The DNA of the CDR3 is TGTGCCACCAGCAGACCCGGACAGGGGGCGACTGAAGCTTTCTTT.

The chain recombines TRBV24-1 with TRBJ1-2, with D possibly being TRBD1 (6 bases). Trimming stripped 3 bases from V and 7 bases from J, with 14 bases between. Germline assignment: CDR1 KGHDR and CDR2 SFDVKD. CDR3 length equals 14 residues. The CDR3 coding sequence is TGTGCCACCAGTGATAGCCGGACAGTCCGTGGCTACACCTTC. As protein: CATSDSRTVRGYTF.

This clonotype came up many times. The chain has TRBV2 and TRBJ2-7; the match to TRBD2 covers 13 bases. V lost 6 bases, J lost 6 bases, and 11 bases stayed unmatched. The CDR3 loop spans 16 amino acids. Germline V gene data show CDR1 as SNHLY and CDR2 as FYNNEI. In nucleotides, the CDR3 is TGTGCCAGCAGCTCAGAGGAAGGACTAGCGGGAGTCGAGCAGTACTTC. As protein: CASSSEEGLAGVEQYF.

The CDR3 sequence: CASSLEQGRGYF. CDR3 DNA: TGTGCCAGCAGTTTAGAACAGGGGCGCGGATATTTT. The chain employs TRBV12-3 or TRBV12-4 and TRBJ1-3; 7 bases are a match to TRBD1. The CDR3 is 12 amino acids. J was trimmed by 15 bases and V by 1 base; bases with no gene match: 6.

In this sample, this clonotype turned up many times. V is TRBV12-3 or TRBV12-4 and J is TRBJ1-5; D unresolved. V lost 7 bases and J lost 5, with 18 bases in between. CDR3 length equals 15 residues. CDR3 in DNA: TGTGCCAGCACCTCAAGCCGGGGAGATTATCAGCCCCAGCATTTT. It encodes CASTSSRGDYQPQHF.

In this sample, this clonotype turned up many times. The chain employs TRBV10-2 and TRBJ1-1, with TRBD1 matching 11 bases. The CDR3 is 17 residues long. V shed 3 bases, J shed 2 bases, and the junction held 8 bases outside the gene matches. CDR1 and CDR2 from the germline V gene are WSHSY and SAAADI. CDR3 protein: CASSEGTGGELNTEAFF. CDR3 bases: TGCGCCAGCAGTGAAGGGACAGGGGGTGAGCTCAACACTGAAGCTTTCTTT.

This sequence joins TRBV5-1 and TRBJ1-1, with D possibly being TRBD1 (5 bases). Trimming cost V 5 bases and J 2 bases, with 10 bases left between them. The CDR3 extends over 13 amino acids. Germline loops: CDR1 SGHRS, CDR2 YFSETQ. The CDR3 coding sequence is TGCGCCAGCAGTCCAGACAGCAACACTGAAGCTTTCTTT. Its translation is CASSPDSNTEAFF.

The chain is built from TRBV5-5 and TRBJ1-5, with TRBD1 matching 10 bases. In germline, CDR1 is SGHKS, CDR2 YYEKEE (reference sequence). The CDR3 runs 16 residues. The J segment lost 1 base and the V segment lost 4 bases, leaving 5 bases of the junction unmatched. In DNA form, the CDR3 reads TGTGCCAGCAGCGCGGACAGGGGGGTGAGCAATCAGCCCCAGCATTTT. Encoded protein: CASSADRGVSNQPQHF. Combining the CDR3 with reference TRBV5-5 and TRBJ1-5 gives the whole variable domain DAGVTQSPTHLIKTRGQQVTLRCSPISGHKSVSWYQQVLGQGPQFIFQYYEKEERGRGNFPDRFSARQFPNYSSELNVNALLLGDSALYLCASSADRGVSNQPQHFGDGTRLSIL.

This sequence joins TRBV3-1 and TRBJ2-4, with D tentatively TRBD1 or TRBD2 (7 bases each). Germline-derived CDR1 and CDR2 are LGHDT and YNNKEL (reference sequence). Trimming shortened V by 4 bases and J by 0 bases, and 16 bases separated the two germline ends. This CDR3 has 17 amino acids. The CDR3, as DNA: TGTGCCAGCAGCCTCGAGCGGGACAGCCTAGCCAAAAACATTCAGTACTTC. This sequence encodes CASSLERDSLAKNIQYF.

This clonotype was detected only a few times. The junction shows a germline mismatch at one end, possibly a read error. V gene TRBV7-2 combines with J gene TRBJ2-7; TRBD1 is a possible D gene (6 bases). Germline V CDR1 and CDR2: SGHTA, FQGNSA. The CDR3 spans 15 residues. CDR3 loop: CASSLGGTRAYERYF. Here the CDR3 DNA reads TGTGCCAGCAGCTTAGGAGGGACACGAGCCTACGAGCGGTACTTC.

This clonotype was counted at least ten times. The V gene is TRBV6-2 or TRBV6-3, the J gene TRBJ1-5, with D maybe TRBD1 (5 bases). Germline V gene sequence: CDR1 MNHEY, CDR2 SVGEGT. CDR3 length equals 16 residues. The V and J ends lost 1 base and 3 bases respectively, with 13 bases between them. Here the CDR3 reads CASSYWRRGLNQPQHF. Written as DNA, the CDR3 is TGTGCCAGCAGTTACTGGAGGCGGGGACTCAATCAGCCCCAGCATTTT.

The chain is built from TRBV6-1 and TRBJ2-2, with TRBD2 identical over 16 bases. This CDR3 comprises 16 residues. Unmatched junction bases numbered 2, after V lost 4 bases and J lost 6 bases. Per the germline V gene, CDR1 is MNHNS and CDR2 is SASEGT. DNA of the CDR3: TGTGCCAGCAGTGCCGGGACTAGCGGGAGGGCCGGGGAGCTGTTTTTT. Protein sequence: CASSAGTSGRAGELFF.